This T cell receptor beta chain was captured in a study of blood T cells in healthy people across ages. With each sample, at least 5 micrograms of total RNA were extracted. This clonotype was observed a few times. Its antigen is unknown. Study findings and constraints: Calculation of diversity from one million T cells yielded estimates considered to be underestimates. It was found that TCR beta diversity correlated strongly with the percentage of naive T cells.

The use of a sample-barcoded 5' primer and a J-beta primer mix characterized a second PCR of roughly 7 to 11 cycles. MiXCR, applied by TCRdb to the 5' RACE reads, yields one record per CDR3 protein. The data show roughly 2 million distinct CDR3 sequences, with just under 50% seen just once and 2.1% held by the top ten. The clonotype originates from a woman aged 40 to 49 in good health. The sequenced sample was blood.

The CDR3 spells CASSLVQAQQYF. The CDR3 DNA sequence: TGTGCCAGCAGCTTAGTTCAGGCTCAGCAGTACTTC. The chain combines TRBV13 with TRBJ2-7; D unresolved. There are 12 residues in the CDR3. CDR1 is PRHDT, CDR2 FYEKMQ, per germline (reference sequence). Trimming shortened V by 1 base and J by 8 bases, and 9 bases separated the two germline ends.